This TCR beta chain emerged from a study of cytomegalovirus exposure and HLA in healthy donors. Study-wide context: Counted in an early data release were 85 million or so unique TCRs from HLA-typed donors.

A multiplex PCR was run with 60 Vbeta primers and 13 Jbeta primers. Only in-frame clones appear in the TCRdb table, and some are missing; sequencing was by immunoSEQ multiplex PCR. The sample has 150,000 to 250,000 clones, over 65% seen once. The germline gives CDR1 PRHDT, CDR2 FYEKMQ (reference sequence). The CDR3 runs 12 residues. With 0 bases removed from V and 5 bases from J, the gap between germline ends came to 5 bases. The TCR was taken from a boy aged 2-9 years in good health and CMV-seronegative. This chain connects TRBV13 to TRBJ2-7; D unclear. Sequenced input: PBMCs. CDR3 loop: CASSLGENEQYF. The CDR3 bases are TGTGCCAGCAGCTTAGGGGAGAACGAGCAGTACTTC.